The T cell receptor (beta chain) under discussion was sequenced for a study of graft-versus-host responses after intestinal transplantation. On the study more broadly: Isolated intestinal, liver-intestinal, or multivisceral transplants had been given to the recipients.

V shed 6 bases, J shed 2 bases, and the junction held 10 bases outside the gene matches. CDR1 MDHEN and CDR2 SYDVKM come from the germline V gene. The CDR3 sequence is 16 residues long. Whole-study results and caveats: Peak circulating GvH clone levels tracked with early post-transplant HvG declines. Detection of GvH clones occurred in recipient marrow, and some had their first appearance in ileum or blood.

This clone was seen a handful of times. TCRdb keeps only in-frame clones here, not all; method: immunoSEQ multiplex PCR. The data hold roughly 10,000 clones, with roughly a third observed a single time. The source was alloreactive CD4+ T cells from a mixed lymphocyte reaction culture, collected before transplantation. Subset specified: CFSE-low proliferating T cells sorted from approximately 6-day pre-transplant mixed lymphocyte reaction (GvH or HvG direction). V and J are TRBV28 and TRBJ2-7, with 10 bases aligning to TRBD1. This receptor was obtained from a human patient who was an organ donor for intestinal transplantation. CDR3 loop: CASRTGGGTGAYEQYF. The CDR3, as DNA: TGTGCCAGCAGGACGGGAGGTGGGACAGGGGCCTACGAGCAGTACTTC.